This T cell receptor beta chain was sequenced during a study of blood T cell repertoires in COVID-19. Across the whole study: The origin of the acute and convalescent COVID-19 samples was the United States, Italy and Spain. Nucleic acid was either cDNA or gDNA, and it came from T cells, B-cell-depleted T cells, or PBMCs.

The CDR3 length is 19 residues. From germline, CDR1 is MNHNY and CDR2 SVGAGI (reference sequence). V was shortened by 5 bases and J by 4 bases, with 28 bases between the two germline ends. Authors' methods: Amplification of reference gene primers was used by the study to estimate nucleated cell counts. Libraries were prepared by immunoSEQ multiplex PCR; TCRdb keeps only in-frame clonotypes and omits some of them. V, J and clone size reflect that table, while D and trimming were determined from the DNA. This sample yields some 220,000 clones, of which about four fifths are seen a single time; 3% to 3.5% belongs to the top ten.

Sample: peripheral blood. The chain recombines TRBV6-6 with TRBJ2-3, with a tentative D call TRBD2 (5 bases). This TCR derives from a woman aged 25-40 years who had recovered from COVID-19. This CDR3 is CASSPVPGSSRDWADTQYF. CDR3 in DNA: TGTGCCAGCAGTCCTGTGCCGGGGAGCTCCCGGGATTGGGCAGATACGCAGTATTTT.